What follows are 17 T cell receptor beta chains derived from one specimen sequenced in a study of breast tumors, draining lymph nodes, adjacent tissues. The lymph nodes were axillary draining lymph nodes from breast cancer patients. TCRdb re-derived calls from the multiplex PCR reads in MiXCR, one entry per CDR3 protein. The sample contains about 110,000 distinct CDR3 sequences, less than 40% of which appear only once. The specimen was axillary lymph node tissue. These receptors were obtained from a female donor with breast cancer. Some clones in this sample may be carry-over from other donors' samples.

This rearrangement joins TRBV20-1 to TRBJ1-1; D gene unclear. The CDR3 contains 11 residues. Germline V gives CDR1 DFQATT, CDR2 SNEGSKA (reference sequence). V was shortened by 4 bases and J by 4 bases, with 7 bases between the two germline ends. CDR3 loop: CSAKTATEAFF. CDR3 sequence (DNA): TGCAGTGCTAAAACAGCCACTGAAGCTTTCTTT.

This sequence joins TRBV2 and TRBJ1-6, with a tentative D call TRBD1 (6 bases). Germline V gene data show CDR1 as SNHLY and CDR2 as FYNNEI. V shed 5 bases and J shed 0 bases, with 29 bases lying between them. The CDR3 is 22 residues long. The CDR3 DNA is TGTGCCAGCAGTATAGGGATTTTAGGACGGGGGGCAGGGACCTCCTATAATTCACCCCTCCACTTT. It is translated as CASSIGILGRGAGTSYNSPLHF. Filled out from reference TRBV2 and TRBJ1-6, the complete variable domain reads EPEVTQTPSHQVTQMGQEVILRCVPISNHLYFYWYRQILGQKVEFLVSFYNNEISEKSEIFDDQFSVERPDGSNFTLKIRSTKLEDSAMYFCASSIGILGRGAGTSYNSPLHFGNGTRLTVT.

Concerning this clonotype itself: Relative to the germline gene, one junction end is altered; a read error may explain this. The chain uses TRBV7-2 and TRBJ2-3; 14 bases line up with TRBD2. CDR1 is SGHTA and CDR2 is FQGNSA in the germline V gene. CDR3 length: 19 residues. The CDR3 reads CASSLRRTSGGIGTDTRYF. The CDR3 DNA is TGTGCCAGCAGCCTTCGGAGGACTAGCGGGGGGATAGGGACAGATACGCGGTATTTT.

At least ten counts were recorded for this clonotype. The chain employs TRBV9 and TRBJ2-1; 12 bases agree with TRBD2. This CDR3 region has 19 residues. CDR1 is SGDLS, CDR2 YYNGEE, per germline. The junction had 13 bases not matched to a gene; V was cut back by 2 bases and J by 4 bases. This CDR3 is CASSVQQRTSGDPYNEQFF. CDR3 DNA sequence: TGTGCCAGCAGCGTTCAGCAAAGGACTAGCGGGGACCCTTACAATGAGCAGTTCTTC.

The CDR3 spells CASSRGGASYNEQFF. CDR3 in DNA: TGTGCCAGCAGCCGCGGGGGGGCCTCCTACAATGAGCAGTTCTTC. The gene calls are TRBV6-5 and TRBJ2-1, with 9 bases aligning to TRBD2. J was trimmed by 0 bases and V by 6 bases; bases with no gene match: 3. Germline V gene lookup returns CDR1 MNHEY and CDR2 SVGAGI. The CDR3 spans 15 residues.

This rearrangement joins TRBV10-1 to TRBJ2-2; no definite D call. Germline V gene sequence: CDR1 WNHNN, CDR2 SYGVQD (reference sequence). Trimming pared 2 bases from V and 7 bases from J, leaving 2 bases between. This CDR3 has 11 amino acids. In DNA, the CDR3 is TGCGCCAGCAGTGAGAACGGGGAGCTGTTTTTT. This sequence encodes CASSENGELFF.

The chain carries TRBV6-5 and TRBJ1-1; possible D gene TRBD1, 6 bases. Germline loops: CDR1 MNHEY, CDR2 SVGAGI. Trimming shortened V by 7 bases and J by 9 bases, and 18 bases separated the two germline ends. The CDR3 length is 13 residues. CDR3 sequence (DNA): TGTGCCAGCATGGGGGGGCAAGGTCGAAAAGCTTTCTTT. It yields the protein CASMGGQGRKAFF.

This clonotype occurred once. This chain connects TRBV20-1 to TRBJ2-1, with 8 bases identical to TRBD2. This CDR3 is built from 13 residues. J gave up 9 bases and V 3 bases, and 7 bases lay outside the gene matches. The germline V gene encodes CDR1 DFQATT and CDR2 SNEGSKA (reference sequence). In nucleotides, the CDR3 is TGCAGTGCTAGTAGAGCGGGGGCGGGTGAGCAGTTCTTC. Translation gives CSASRAGAGEQFF.

With respect to this clonotype: This sequence may be a read error, since a much larger clone differs from it by one base. The CDR3 region is CASSHYLGGGTTAELFF. CDR3 nucleotides: TGTGCCAGCAGCCATTATTTGGGAGGAGGGACCACCGCGGAGCTGTTTTTT. The V and J genes are TRBV14 and TRBJ2-2, with D tentatively TRBD2 (6 bases). Germline V gene sequence: CDR1 SGHDN, CDR2 FVKESK. The CDR3 is 17 residues long.

About this clonotype itself: The junction and the germline gene differ at one end; a read error may be behind it. The chain links TRBV7-9 to TRBJ1-2; D remains ambiguous. This CDR3 is built from 13 residues. The germline V gene encodes CDR1 SEHNR and CDR2 FQNEAQ (reference sequence). Written as DNA, the CDR3 is TGTGCCAGCAGCTCGGCAGCCGGCGATGGCTACCCCTTC. Protein: CASSSAAGDGYPF.

This clonotype was seen many times. The J gene is TRBJ2-7, the V gene TRBV11-1; D might be TRBD2 (6 bases). V was pared by 5 bases and J by 2 bases, with 13 bases between. The germline CDR1 and CDR2 sequences are SGHAT and FQDESV (reference sequence). The CDR3 covers 14 residues. The CDR3 sequence: CASSLPGLTYEQYF. CDR3 nucleotides: TGTGCCAGCAGCCTCCCCGGACTAACCTACGAGCAGTACTTC.

This clonotype was seen repeatedly, ten times or more. The chain uses TRBV19 and TRBJ1-2; D gene ambiguous. From germline, CDR1 is LNHDA and CDR2 SQIVND (reference sequence). The CDR3 is made up of 14 amino acids. V dropped 7 bases and J dropped 4 bases, with 16 bases sitting between them. CDR3: CASTVRLSSYGYTF. As DNA, the CDR3 is TGTGCCAGTACCGTCCGTCTTTCGAGCTATGGCTACACCTTC.

As for this clonotype: The junction departs from germline at one end; a sequencing error may be responsible. CDR3 sequence (DNA): TGCGGTGCTAGACGGGACAGGGGGGAGACCCAGTGCTTC. Residues: CGARRDRGETQCF. This rearrangement joins TRBV20-1 to TRBJ2-5; 11 nucleotides align to TRBD1. This CDR3 spans 13 amino acids. From germline, CDR1 is DFQATT and CDR2 SNEGSKA (reference sequence).

V usage is TRBV7-3 and J usage is TRBJ1-1, with a weak D call TRBD1 (5 bases). The V end lost 6 bases, the J end lost 1 base, and 12 bases lay between the germline ends. CDR3 length equals 14 residues. Germline V gene data show CDR1 as SGHTA and CDR2 as FQGTGA. The DNA of the CDR3 is TGTGCCAGCAGACTAACGGGGGGGAACACTGAAGCTTTCTTT. Translation: CASRLTGGNTEAFF.

This clonotype counts as medium-sized. The genes are TRBV9 and TRBJ1-6; D may be TRBD1 (6 bases). Germline-derived CDR1 and CDR2 are SGDLS and YYNGEE. Trimming removed 0 bases from V and 8 bases from J, with 12 bases in between. CDR3 length equals 15 residues. This chain's CDR3 is CASSVGVRGDSPLHF. The DNA for the CDR3 is TGTGCCAGCAGCGTAGGGGTCAGGGGCGATTCACCCCTCCACTTT.

This clonotype was observed at least ten times. This chain links TRBV20-1 with TRBJ1-6; D is unresolved. Germline values: CDR1 DFQATT, CDR2 SNEGSKA (reference sequence). CDR3 length: 17 residues. V was clipped by 4 bases and J by 0 bases, with 16 bases between them. In DNA form, the CDR3 reads TGCAGTGCTACCAGGCGGGCTTTTAGCTCCTATAATTCACCCCTCCACTTT. The encoded protein is CSATRRAFSSYNSPLHF.

This clonotype was seen ten or more times. The rearrangement links TRBV12-3 or TRBV12-4 to TRBJ2-2; D unresolved. V lost 3 bases to trimming and J lost 2 bases, with 13 bases between them. This CDR3 is built from 16 residues. In nucleotides, the CDR3 is TGTGCCAGCAGTTTCCGGGCTCCAGATAACACCGGGGAGCTGTTTTTT. Translation gives CASSFRAPDNTGELFF.